This T cell receptor beta chain was sequenced in a study of cytotoxic CD8 clonotypes in ibrutinib-treated CLL. Library input was approximately 2.1 micrograms of DNA from cryopreserved PBMCs. For this clone: Antigen specificity is unknown.

This CDR3 contains 15 residues. Trimming cost V 4 bases and J 4 bases, with 16 bases left between them. Germline CDR1 SGHDN, CDR2 FVKESK. Study observations and caveats: While tracking circulating CD8+ T-cell counts, baseline clonality exceeded that of age-matched healthy donors.

Clones were read by immunoSEQ multiplex PCR, and TCRdb kept only the in-frame ones, dropping some. The top ten hold 4.5% to 6% of the sample, which has tens of thousands of clones, about two thirds seen once. The chain employs TRBV14 and TRBJ1-2; D may be TRBD1 (6 bases). This TCR was recovered from a human donor with chronic lymphocytic leukemia. The input for sequencing was PBMCs, taken after 12 months of ibrutinib treatment. In nucleotides, the CDR3 is TGTGCCAGCAGCCCAAACCTAGGGGGTGGCTATGGCTACACCTTC. Protein: CASSPNLGGGYGYTF.